The rows below give T cell receptor beta chains drawn from one sample of a study of T-cell memory formation after mild COVID-19. MiXCR was run by TCRdb on the 5' RACE reads, yielding one entry per CDR3 protein. In the table there are 310,000 or so distinct CDR3 sequences, approximately 15% of which are singletons. Input material: PBMCs or a T cell subset sorted from them (not recorded which). These receptors were obtained from a man in his late teens or twenties who had mild COVID-19 (a few samples of this study predate the infection). Cell type and time point are not known. CDR3s include the opening cysteine and the closing phenylalanine or tryptophan. The D gene is left open where the match is weak. Some rows mark clone size as missing; the rest say once, few, many or name a class of expanded clone.

j_gene: TRBJ1-1; d_gene: .; abundance: few; v_gene: TRBV5-4; CDR3nt: TGTGCCAGCAGCTTGCACAACCGGGTCACTGAAGCTTTCTTT; CDR3aa: CASSLHNRVTEAFF
j_gene: TRBJ1-6; d_gene: TRBD1; abundance: few; v_gene: TRBV3-1; CDR3nt: TGTGCCAGCAGCCTCCGACAGGGGGCAAATTCACCCCTCCACTTT; CDR3aa: CASSLRQGANSPLHF
j_gene: TRBJ2-3; d_gene: .; abundance: few; v_gene: TRBV4-1; CDR3nt: TGCGCCAGCAGCCCTCCGTTTACAGATACGCAGTATTTT; CDR3aa: CASSPPFTDTQYF
j_gene: TRBJ1-2; d_gene: .; abundance: few; v_gene: TRBV19; CDR3nt: TGTGCCAGTAGGCTAGACGCTAACTATGGCTACACCTTC; CDR3aa: CASRLDANYGYTF
j_gene: TRBJ1-6; d_gene: .; abundance: .; v_gene: TRBV11-3; CDR3nt: TGTGCCAGCAGCTTAACAGAAGGCTCACCCCTCCACTTT; CDR3aa: CASSLTEGSPLHF
j_gene: TRBJ2-2; d_gene: .; abundance: .; v_gene: TRBV6-5; CDR3nt: TGTGCCAGCAGGGGGTTCACCGGGGAGCTGTTTTTT; CDR3aa: CASRGFTGELFF
j_gene: TRBJ1-6; d_gene: TRBD1; abundance: few; v_gene: TRBV7-2; CDR3nt: TGTGCCAGCAGCCCTGGGACAGGGATTAATTCACCCCTCCACTTT; CDR3aa: CASSPGTGINSPLHF
j_gene: TRBJ2-7; d_gene: TRBD1; abundance: .; v_gene: TRBV20-1; CDR3nt: TGCAGTGCCATCCCGGGACAGGGGAACGACGAGCAGTACTTC; CDR3aa: CSAIPGQGNDEQYF
j_gene: TRBJ1-5; d_gene: .; abundance: few; v_gene: TRBV6-6; CDR3nt: TGTGCCAGCAGTTACTCGAACAGGGCCGACAGCAATCAGCCCCAGCATTTT; CDR3aa: CASSYSNRADSNQPQHF
j_gene: TRBJ2-7; d_gene: .; abundance: .; v_gene: TRBV9; CDR3nt: TGTGCCAGCAGCCCCCTTGTCCCCGCCACCCTCTACGAGCAGTACTTC; CDR3aa: CASSPLVPATLYEQYF
j_gene: TRBJ2-2; d_gene: .; abundance: .; v_gene: TRBV24-1; CDR3nt: TGTGCCACCAGTGATTTCGTCGCCGGGGAGCTGTTTTTT; CDR3aa: CATSDFVAGELFF
j_gene: TRBJ1-1; d_gene: .; abundance: .; v_gene: TRBV12-3/TRBV12-4; CDR3nt: TGTGCCAGCAGTTCCCGACAGGCTAGGCTCTCTGAAGCTTTCTTT; CDR3aa: CASSSRQARLSEAFF
j_gene: TRBJ2-3; d_gene: TRBD2; abundance: .; v_gene: TRBV18; CDR3nt: TGTGCCAGCTCACAAAACGGACTAGCGGGGCACACAGATACGCAGTATTTT; CDR3aa: CASSQNGLAGHTDTQYF
j_gene: TRBJ2-7; d_gene: .; abundance: .; v_gene: TRBV18; CDR3nt: TGTGCCAGCTCACCAACTTTGCCCTACTCCTACGAGCAGTACTTC; CDR3aa: CASSPTLPYSYEQYF
j_gene: TRBJ1-2; d_gene: .; abundance: .; v_gene: TRBV6-2/TRBV6-3; CDR3nt: TGTGCCAGCAGTTATGCTTCAATCTATGGCTACACCTTC; CDR3aa: CASSYASIYGYTF
j_gene: TRBJ2-5; d_gene: .; abundance: .; v_gene: TRBV7-2; CDR3nt: TGTGCCAGCAGCTTAGCCAAACGAGAGACCCAGTACTTC; CDR3aa: CASSLAKRETQYF
j_gene: TRBJ2-5; d_gene: TRBD1; abundance: once; v_gene: TRBV5-1; CDR3nt: TGCGCCAGCAGCGCCGGGACAGTTGGGGTGGCCCAGTACTTC; CDR3aa: CASSAGTVGVAQYF
j_gene: TRBJ2-7; d_gene: .; abundance: many; v_gene: TRBV6-6; CDR3nt: TGTGCCAGCAAGGGGGTCTCCTACGAGCAGTACTTC; CDR3aa: CASKGVSYEQYF
j_gene: TRBJ2-2; d_gene: .; abundance: .; v_gene: TRBV29-1; CDR3nt: TGCAGCGTTGAGTTTGGCAGGGGGAACACCGGGGAGCTGTTTTTT; CDR3aa: CSVEFGRGNTGELFF
j_gene: TRBJ2-2; d_gene: .; abundance: .; v_gene: TRBV7-9; CDR3nt: TGTGCCAGCAGAACCCTACTGGGGGGCGCGAACACCGGGGAGCTGTTTTTT; CDR3aa: CASRTLLGGANTGELFF
j_gene: TRBJ1-3; d_gene: .; abundance: few; v_gene: TRBV4-1; CDR3nt: TGCGCCAGCAGCCAAGATCCCAGGGCCTCTGGAAACACCATATATTTT; CDR3aa: CASSQDPRASGNTIYF